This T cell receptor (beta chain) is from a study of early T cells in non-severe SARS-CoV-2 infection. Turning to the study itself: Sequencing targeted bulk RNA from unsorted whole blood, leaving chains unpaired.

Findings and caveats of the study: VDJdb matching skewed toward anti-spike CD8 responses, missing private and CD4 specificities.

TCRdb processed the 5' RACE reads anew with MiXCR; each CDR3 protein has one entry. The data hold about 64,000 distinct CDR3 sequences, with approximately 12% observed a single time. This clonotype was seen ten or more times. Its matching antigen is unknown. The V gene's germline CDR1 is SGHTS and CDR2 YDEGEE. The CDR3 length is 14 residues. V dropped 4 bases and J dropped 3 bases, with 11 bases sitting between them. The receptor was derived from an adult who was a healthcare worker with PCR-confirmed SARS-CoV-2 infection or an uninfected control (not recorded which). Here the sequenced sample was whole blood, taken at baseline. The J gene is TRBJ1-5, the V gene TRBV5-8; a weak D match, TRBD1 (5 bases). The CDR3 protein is CASSPGAFNQPQHF. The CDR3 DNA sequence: TGTGCCAGCAGCCCCGGGGCCTTCAATCAGCCCCAGCATTTT. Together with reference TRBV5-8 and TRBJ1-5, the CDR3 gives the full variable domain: EAGVTQSPTHLIKTRGQQATLRCSPISGHTSVYWYQQALGLGLQFLLWYDEGEERNRGNFPPRFSGRQFPNYSSELNVNALELEDSALYLCASSPGAFNQPQHFGDGTRLSIL.